The next 20 T cell receptor beta chains were all read from a single sample in a study of T cells in narcolepsy. The table came from immunoSEQ multiplex PCR; TCRdb's copy has only in-frame clones and leaves some out. The repertoire consists of roughly 34,000 clones, with 84% occurring once and the leading ten covering 1.3%. What was sequenced was CD45RA- memory CD4+ T cells from PBMCs. Source of these receptors: a human donor with narcolepsy.

The V and J genes are TRBV30 and TRBJ1-5; TRBD1 agrees at 8 bases. Looked up from germline, CDR1 is GTSNPN and CDR2 is SVGIG (reference sequence). Trimming cost V 2 bases and J 6 bases; bases outside gene matches: 15. The CDR3 consists of 17 residues. CDR3 protein: CAWSSVQTGGRPQPQHF. The DNA for the CDR3 is TGTGCCTGGAGTTCTGTTCAAACAGGGGGTCGACCTCAGCCCCAGCATTTT.

The chain recombines TRBV30 with TRBJ2-5; the D call may be TRBD1 or TRBD2 (5 bases each). This CDR3 is 13 amino acids long. Trimming stripped 0 bases from V and 4 bases from J, with 9 bases between. Germline V gene data show CDR1 as GTSNPN and CDR2 as SVGIG (reference sequence). CDR3 sequence reads: CAWSVPRGETQYF. CDR3 bases: TGTGCCTGGAGTGTACCGAGGGGAGAGACCCAGTACTTC.

V usage is TRBV7-9 and J usage is TRBJ2-1; no definite D call. The CDR3 is 15 amino acids. CDR1 is SEHNR, CDR2 FQNEAQ, per germline (reference sequence). V was cut by 5 bases and J by 0 bases, with 11 bases left in between. The CDR3 sequence is CASSPGRSSYNEQFF. The CDR3 coding sequence is TGTGCCAGCAGCCCTGGACGGAGCTCCTACAATGAGCAGTTCTTC.

This clone was recorded once. This chain connects TRBV7-9 to TRBJ1-1; tentatively, D is TRBD1 (5 bases). The CDR3 runs 15 residues. V was cut by 1 base and J by 4 bases, with 13 bases left in between. Germline values: CDR1 SEHNR, CDR2 FQNEAQ (reference sequence). The CDR3 is CASSLVGGTGTEAFF. Written as DNA, the CDR3 is TGTGCCAGCAGCTTAGTGGGGGGTACTGGCACTGAAGCTTTCTTT.

The chain carries TRBV20-1 and TRBJ2-7; TRBD2 is a possible D gene (6 bases). Germline values: CDR1 DFQATT, CDR2 SNEGSKA (reference sequence). This CDR3 has 11 residues. V was clipped by 5 bases and J by 3 bases, with 8 bases between them. CDR3 sequence (DNA): TGCAGTGCTTCGGGGGACTACGAGCAGTACGTC. Translated: CSASGDYEQYV.

This sequence joins TRBV6-5 and TRBJ1-4, with D possibly matching TRBD1 (6 bases). Germline CDR1 is MNHEY and CDR2 is SVGAGI. V gave up 6 bases and J gave up 8 bases, with 16 bases separating them. The CDR3 contains 14 residues. The DNA for the CDR3 is TGTGCCAGCAGCCCCTCGGACAGATGGGAAAAACTGTTTTTT. It codes for CASSPSDRWEKLFF.

This chain uses TRBV9 with TRBJ2-5; possibly TRBD2 for D (5 bases). The V and J ends lost 3 bases and 2 bases respectively, with 14 bases between them. The CDR3 spans 15 residues. Germline V gene sequence: CDR1 SGDLS, CDR2 YYNGEE. The CDR3 DNA sequence: TGTGCCAGCAGCGCGGGATTTGGGCCACAAGAGACCCAGTACTTC. It yields the protein CASSAGFGPQETQYF.

This sequence joins TRBV28 and TRBJ1-2; D is uncertain. V was cut by 5 bases and J by 7 bases, with 11 bases left in between. This CDR3 contains 12 residues. Germline V gives CDR1 MDHEN, CDR2 SYDVKM. This chain's CDR3 is CASSTLSGGYTF. For the CDR3, the DNA is TGTGCCAGCAGTACGTTATCAGGTGGCTACACCTTC.

The J gene is TRBJ1-5, the V gene TRBV19, with 12 bases lining up with TRBD1. V lost 4 bases and J lost 4; bases outside the gene matches: 2. CDR3 length: 15 amino acids. The germline V gene encodes CDR1 LNHDA and CDR2 SQIVND (reference sequence). The CDR3 spells CASSRGQGANQPQHF. For the CDR3, the DNA is TGTGCCAGTAGTAGGGGACAGGGGGCGAATCAGCCCCAGCATTTT. The whole variable domain, filled in from reference TRBV19 and TRBJ1-5, reads DGGITQSPKYLFRKEGQNVTLSCEQNLNHDAMYWYRQDPGQGLRLIYYSQIVNDFQKGDIAEGYSVSREKKESFPLTVTSAQKNPTAFYLCASSRGQGANQPQHFGDGTRLSIL.

The genes are TRBV7-2 and TRBJ1-5; D is uncertain. There are 12 residues in the CDR3. Germline assignment: CDR1 SGHTA and CDR2 FQGNSA. The V gene lost 4 bases and the J gene lost 6 bases, with 7 bases spanning the gap. The CDR3 DNA reads as TGTGCCAGCAGCTCCCAAGGTCAGCCCCAGCATTTT. This encodes CASSSQGQPQHF.

In its sample, this clone was seen a few times. The CDR3 nucleotides are TGCGCCAGCAGCCAAGTACTAGCGGGGGGCACAGATACGCAGTATTTT. Amino acid sequence: CASSQVLAGGTDTQYF. The chain employs TRBV4-3 and TRBJ2-3; TRBD2 matches at 11 bases. The J segment lost 1 base and the V segment lost 1 base, leaving 1 base of the junction unmatched. Germline V CDR1 and CDR2: LGHNA, YSLEER. This CDR3 is built from 16 residues.

The chain recombines TRBV6-1 with TRBJ1-1; possibly TRBD1 for D (6 bases). The CDR3 length is 12 residues. CDR1 and CDR2 (germline): MNHNS, SASEGT. Trimming shortened V by 7 bases and J by 8 bases, and 14 bases separated the two germline ends. The CDR3 is CASILDRREAFF. CDR3 coding DNA: TGTGCCAGCATCCTTGACAGGAGAGAAGCTTTCTTT.

The chain couples TRBV5-1 to TRBJ2-7; D might be TRBD1 (6 bases). Trimming stripped 1 base from V and 5 bases from J, with 13 bases between. Germline V CDR1 and CDR2: SGHRS, YFSETQ. The CDR3 is 14 amino acids. CDR3 in amino acids: CASSLSQGSNEQYF. Here the CDR3 DNA reads TGCGCCAGCAGCTTGTCGCAGGGGAGTAACGAGCAGTACTTC.

This clone was picked up a small number of times. The CDR3 region has the DNA TGTGCCAGTAGTACCCAGAGTGAAGCTTTCTTT. Translated, it gives CASSTQSEAFF. This chain connects TRBV19 to TRBJ1-1; D call uncertain. The CDR3 is 11 amino acids. Germline V gives CDR1 LNHDA, CDR2 SQIVND (reference sequence). V was cut by 4 bases and J by 7 bases, with 7 bases left in between.

The chain couples TRBV7-2 to TRBJ1-4; D is perhaps TRBD1 (6 bases). Trimming shortened V by 5 bases and J by 0 bases, and 10 bases separated the two germline ends. Germline CDR1 and CDR2: SGHTA and FQGNSA. There are 15 residues in the CDR3. The CDR3: CASSRQDATNEKLFF. The CDR3 DNA reads TGTGCCAGCAGCCGACAGGACGCAACTAATGAAAAACTGTTTTTT. Full variable domain (outside the CDR3, taken from reference TRBV7-2 and TRBJ1-4): GAGVSQSPSNKVTEKGKDVELRCDPISGHTALYWYRQSLGQGLEFLIYFQGNSAPDKSGLPSDRFSAERTGGSVSTLTIQRTQQEDSAVYLCASSRQDATNEKLFFGSGTQLSVL.

V usage is TRBV27 and J usage is TRBJ1-1; 8 nucleotides align to TRBD1. Germline CDR1 reads MNHEY; CDR2 reads SMNVEV (reference sequence). The CDR3 spans 16 residues. V lost 3 bases to trimming and J lost 4 bases; unmatched junction nucleotides: 10. This CDR3 reads CASSFGAQGGGTEAFF. CDR3 sequence (DNA): TGTGCCAGCAGTTTTGGGGCACAGGGGGGAGGCACTGAAGCTTTCTTT.

The CDR3 here is CASTRDRNTEAFF. Written as DNA, the CDR3 is TGTGCCAGCACCCGGGACAGGAACACTGAAGCTTTCTTT. The rearrangement uses TRBV11-1 and TRBJ1-1; 7 positions agree with TRBD1. The germline CDR1 and CDR2 sequences are SGHAT and FQDESV (reference sequence). With V trimmed by 7 bases and J by 1 base, 3 bases remained unmatched. The CDR3 extends over 13 amino acids. The whole variable domain, remainder taken from reference TRBV11-1 and TRBJ1-1, is EAEVAQSPRYKITEKSQAVAFWCDPISGHATLYWYRQILGQGPELLVQFQDESVVDDSQLPKDRFSAERLKGVDSTLKIQPAELGDSAMYLCASTRDRNTEAFFGQGTRLTVV.

J is TRBJ2-1 and V is TRBV2; perhaps TRBD2 as D (6 bases). The length of the CDR3 is 14 residues. Germline loops: CDR1 SNHLY, CDR2 FYNNEI. The V gene lost 0 bases and the J gene lost 9 bases, with 12 bases spanning the gap. This CDR3 reads CASSEARGEGEQFF. CDR3 nucleotide sequence: TGTGCCAGCAGTGAAGCGCGGGGAGAGGGTGAGCAGTTCTTC.

The V and J genes are TRBV2 and TRBJ1-1; D is undetermined. V was clipped by 6 bases and J by 5 bases, with 16 bases between them. Germline values: CDR1 SNHLY, CDR2 FYNNEI. The CDR3 has 14 amino acids. The CDR3 sequence is CASSARSGMTEAFF. Here the CDR3 DNA reads TGTGCCAGCAGCGCTAGAAGTGGGATGACTGAAGCTTTCTTT.

A note on this clone: The same CDR3 can be traced to other DNA sequences in this sample. This sequence joins TRBV5-1 and TRBJ1-5; no firm D call. Germline CDR1 reads SGHRS; CDR2 reads YFSETQ. This CDR3 comprises 14 residues. With 1 base removed from V and 2 bases from J, the gap between germline ends came to 7 bases. CDR3 DNA: TGCGCCAGCAGCTTGAACGGGGGCAATCAGCCCCAGCATTTT. It yields the protein CASSLNGGNQPQHF. The full variable domain, rest sourced from reference TRBV5-1 and TRBJ1-5, is KAGVTQTPRYLIKTRGQQVTLSCSPISGHRSVSWYQQTPGQGLQFLFEYFSETQRNKGNFPGRFSGRQFSNSRSEMNVSTLELGDSALYLCASSLNGGNQPQHFGDGTRLSIL.